The 3 T cell receptor beta chains listed next were all sequenced from one sample in a study of blood T cell repertoires in COVID-19. Only in-frame clones appear in the TCRdb table, and some are missing; sequencing was by immunoSEQ multiplex PCR. This sample has some 370,000 clones, with 87% found just once. Material: peripheral blood. The source of these receptors is a woman between 25 and 40 years old with COVID-19, enrolled during active disease.

The chain employs TRBV19 and TRBJ1-2; weak D call: TRBD1 (6 bases). Between the trimmed V and J ends, which lost 6 bases and 2 bases, there was a span of 16 bases. Germline loops: CDR1 LNHDA, CDR2 SQIVND (reference sequence). The CDR3 is 15 residues long. The CDR3, as DNA: TGTGCCAGTAGGCCTAGCGGGACACCCAACTATGGCTACACCTTC. Amino acid sequence: CASRPSGTPNYGYTF.

The gene calls are TRBV6-5 and TRBJ1-6; D is perhaps TRBD1 (5 bases). The CDR3 totals 15 residues. V was shortened by 4 bases and J by 7 bases, with 14 bases between the two germline ends. Germline loops: CDR1 MNHEY, CDR2 SVGAGI. CDR3 nucleotide sequence: TGTGCCAGCAGTTCCAAGACAGCCGCGAATTCACCCCTCCACTTT. Its protein is CASSSKTAANSPLHF.

V is TRBV6-5 and J is TRBJ2-1, with a weak D call TRBD2 (6 bases). There are 14 residues in the CDR3. Germline CDR1 is MNHEY and CDR2 is SVGAGI. V was clipped by 6 bases and J by 7 bases, with 16 bases between them. Here the CDR3 DNA reads TGTGCCAGCAGGGGCGGCGGGGTAGTGAATGAGCAGTTCTTC. It is translated as CASRGGGVVNEQFF.